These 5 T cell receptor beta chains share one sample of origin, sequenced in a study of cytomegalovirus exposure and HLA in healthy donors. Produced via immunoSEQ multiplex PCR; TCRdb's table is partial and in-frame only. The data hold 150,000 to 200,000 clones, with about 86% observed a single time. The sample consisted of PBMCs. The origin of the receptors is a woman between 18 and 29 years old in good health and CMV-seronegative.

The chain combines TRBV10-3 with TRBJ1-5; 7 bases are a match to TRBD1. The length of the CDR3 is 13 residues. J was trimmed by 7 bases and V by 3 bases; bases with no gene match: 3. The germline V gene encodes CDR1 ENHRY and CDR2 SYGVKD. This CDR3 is CAISDPQGQPQHF. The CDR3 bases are TGTGCCATCAGTGACCCACAGGGGCAGCCCCAGCATTTT.

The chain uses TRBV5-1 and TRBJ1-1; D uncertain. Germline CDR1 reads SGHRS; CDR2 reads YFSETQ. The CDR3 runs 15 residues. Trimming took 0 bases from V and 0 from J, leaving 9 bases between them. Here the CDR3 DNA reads TGCGCCAGCAGCTTGGGAGTGGGCTTGAACACTGAAGCTTTCTTT. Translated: CASSLGVGLNTEAFF.

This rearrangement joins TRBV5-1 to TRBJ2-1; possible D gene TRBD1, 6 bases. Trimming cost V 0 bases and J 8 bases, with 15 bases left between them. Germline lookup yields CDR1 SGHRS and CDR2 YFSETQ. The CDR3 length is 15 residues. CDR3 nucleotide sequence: TGCGCCAGCAGCTTGGAGGCAGGGGAATGGGATGAGCAGTTCTTC. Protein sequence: CASSLEAGEWDEQFF.

For the CDR3, the DNA is TGCGCCAGCAGCCTCTCCGACACTTACAATGAGCAGTTCTTC. Its protein product is CASSLSDTYNEQFF. The rearrangement joins TRBV5-1 to TRBJ2-1; D uncertain. The length of the CDR3 is 14 residues. Germline CDR1 SGHRS, CDR2 YFSETQ. V was cut by 4 bases and J by 4 bases, with 12 bases left in between.

CDR3 sequence: CASSLRTSLADNEQFF. The CDR3 bases are TGTGCCAGCTCACTCCGGACTAGTCTGGCTGACAATGAGCAGTTCTTC. The chain links TRBV18 to TRBJ2-1; 7 bases map to TRBD2. V gave up 4 bases and J gave up 5 bases; unmatched junction bases: 11. This CDR3 has 16 amino acids. Per germline, CDR1 KGHSH and CDR2 LQKENI.